A selection of T cell receptor beta chains follows, all from one sample in a study of blood T cell repertoires in COVID-19. Sequencing was performed with immunoSEQ multiplex PCR; in TCRdb, only in-frame clones are kept and a portion is missing. The sample carries about 140,000 clones, under 90% recorded once. Sequencing was done on a sample of peripheral blood. These receptors were obtained from a human donor in a cohort sampled during active COVID-19. Each CDR3 is given with its conserved first and last residue. The D gene is left open where the match is weak. Rows give clone size only sometimes, using once, few, many, or a class for an expanded clone.

abundance	d_gene	v_gene	j_gene	CDR3aa	CDR3nt
.	TRBD1	TRBV11-3	TRBJ2-7	CASSQGQGAFYEQYF	TGTGCCAGCAGCCAGGGGCAGGGGGCTTTTTACGAGCAGTACTTC
.	.	TRBV5-6	TRBJ2-3	CASSSGLLGDTQYF	TGTGCCAGCAGCTCCGGACTCTTGGGGGATACGCAGTATTTT
.	.	TRBV3-1/TRBV3-2	TRBJ2-5	CASTTSLKETQYF	TGTGCCAGCACCACATCTTTAAAAGAGACCCAGTACTTC
.	TRBD1	TRBV5-4	TRBJ1-3	CASSSGGSGNTIYF	TGTGCCAGCAGCTCAGGGGGGTCTGGAAACACCATATATTTT
.	.	TRBV21-1	TRBJ2-3	CASSKDTSGGFDGTQYF	TGTGCCAGCAGCAAAGATACTAGCGGGGGATTCGATGGTACGCAGTATTTT
.	TRBD1	TRBV19	TRBJ1-1	CASSGQGWADTEAFF	TGTGCCAGTAGCGGACAGGGGTGGGCTGACACTGAAGCTTTCTTT
.	TRBD1	TRBV5-1	TRBJ2-5	CASSRQGQETQYF	TGCGCCAGCAGCAGACAGGGTCAAGAGACCCAGTACTTC
.	.	TRBV29-1	TRBJ2-3	CSVEDPRRMRGDTQYF	TGCAGCGTTGAAGATCCCAGGCGAATGCGGGGTGATACGCAGTATTTT
.	.	TRBV2	TRBJ2-3	CASSATRTTSTDTQYF	TGTGCCAGCAGTGCAACGAGGACTACAAGCACAGATACGCAGTATTTT
.	.	TRBV5-8	TRBJ1-6	CASSLSGGSNSPLHF	TGTGCCAGCAGCTTGTCGGGAGGTTCTAATTCACCCCTCCACTTT
few	.	TRBV5-1	TRBJ2-5	CASSLQVSGLQETQYF	TGCGCCAGCAGCCTGCAAGTTAGCGGACTCCAAGAGACCCAGTACTTC
.	.	TRBV4-1	TRBJ1-6	CANLPRGGRKSPLHF	TGCGCCAACTTGCCACGGGGGGGGAGGAAGTCACCCCTCCACTTT
.	TRBD2	TRBV4-2	TRBJ2-2	CASSQAPGTSGGAGGELFF	TGTGCCAGCAGCCAGGCACCCGGGACTAGCGGGGGGGCCGGCGGGGAGCTGTTTTTT
.	TRBD1	TRBV28	TRBJ2-7	CASGLRQGIREQYF	TGTGCCAGCGGCCTGCGACAGGGGATCCGGGAGCAGTACTTC
.	.	TRBV18	TRBJ2-7	CASSVSGVAYEQYF	TGTGCCAGCTCAGTCTCAGGGGTCGCCTACGAGCAGTACTTC
.	TRBD1	TRBV7-7	TRBJ2-3	CASSLAPGGDTQYF	TGTGCTAGCAGCTTAGCGCCAGGGGGAGATACGCAGTATTTT
.	TRBD1	TRBV5-6	TRBJ1-2	CASSTGTGSASRGYTF	TGTGCCAGCAGCACCGGGACAGGTTCGGCGTCTCGGGGCTACACCTTC
.	.	TRBV7-2	TRBJ2-2	CASSLARSIAGELFF	TGTGCCAGCAGCTTAGCCCGCAGTATCGCCGGGGAGCTGTTTTTT